The source of this T cell receptor (beta chain) is a study of blood T cells in healthy people across ages. Looked up from germline, CDR1 is SNHLY and CDR2 is FYNNEI. The CDR3 has 15 amino acids. The ends were cut back, 7 bases at V and 4 bases at J, with 18 bases in the middle. A second PCR, run for about 7 to 11 cycles, used a sample-barcoded 5' primer plus a J-beta primer mix. TCRdb re-called the 5' RACE reads through MiXCR, storing one row per CDR3 protein. Of about 1.8 million distinct CDR3 sequences listed, 49% were seen once; the top ten hold approximately 2.1%. Input material: blood. J is TRBJ2-3 and V is TRBV2; D unresolved. The TCR sequence derives from a middle-aged woman in good health. CDR3: CASTARTSGPDTQYF. The CDR3 DNA reads TGTGCCAGCACCGCACGGACGTCGGGCCCAGATACGCAGTATTTT.